The 29 T cell receptor beta chains in this list originate from one sample, sequenced in a study of early T cells in non-severe SARS-CoV-2 infection. TCRdb independently ran MiXCR on the 5' RACE reads; one entry per CDR3 protein. This table has 20,000 to 25,000 distinct CDR3 sequences, roughly 4% appearing once. The specimen was whole blood. These receptors all come from an adult who was a healthcare worker with PCR-confirmed SARS-CoV-2 infection or an uninfected control (not recorded which).

This clonotype appeared many times. The rearrangement uses TRBV5-4 and TRBJ2-5, with D maybe TRBD1 (6 bases). CDR3 size: 14 residues. Looked up from germline, CDR1 is SGHNT and CDR2 is YYREEE (reference sequence). V lost 4 bases and J lost 2, with 12 bases in between. CDR3 nucleotides: TGTGCCAGCAGCCCCGGACAGAAGCAAGAGACCCAGTACTTC. It translates to CASSPGQKQETQYF.

The rearrangement links TRBV3-1 to TRBJ2-1; TRBD2 matches 11 bases. V dropped 4 bases and J dropped 9; count of bases not matched to a gene: 8. This CDR3 has 15 residues. Germline CDR1 reads LGHDT; CDR2 reads YNNKEL (reference sequence). This chain's CDR3 is CASSRTSGGLLEQFF. The CDR3 DNA reads TGTGCCAGCAGCCGAACTAGCGGGGGCCTGCTTGAGCAGTTCTTC.

Relative to its sample, this clonotype is medium-sized (0.01 to 0.1%). The chain carries TRBV7-9 and TRBJ2-1; a weak D match, TRBD1 (6 bases). This CDR3 comprises 15 residues. The germline V gene encodes CDR1 SEHNR and CDR2 FQNEAQ (reference sequence). With 3 bases removed from V and 2 bases from J, the gap between germline ends came to 11 bases. The CDR3 loop reads CASSFLAGAYNEQFF. For the CDR3, the DNA is TGTGCCAGCAGCTTCCTGGCAGGGGCCTACAATGAGCAGTTCTTC.

In its sample, this clonotype was seen a few times. The chain couples TRBV27 to TRBJ1-2; D unresolved. This CDR3 is 15 amino acids long. Trimming took 5 bases from V and 4 from J, leaving 17 bases between them. Germline assignment: CDR1 MNHEY and CDR2 SMNVEV (reference sequence). The CDR3 DNA reads TGTGCCAGCAGTACCGCGTTCACACCCTCCTATGGCTACACCTTC. Translation gives CASSTAFTPSYGYTF.

There are many counts of this clonotype. The V call is TRBV7-9, the J call TRBJ2-1; D remains unclear. The germline V gene has CDR1 SEHNR and CDR2 FQNEAQ (reference sequence). V lost 1 base, J lost 10 bases, and 5 bases lay in between. The CDR3 loop spans 11 amino acids. CDR3 sequence: CASSLGVEQFF. The CDR3 nucleotides read TGTGCCAGCAGCTTAGGGGTCGAGCAGTTCTTC. Using reference TRBV7-9 and TRBJ2-1 for the parts outside the CDR3, the full variable domain is DTGVSQNPRHKITKRGQNVTFRCDPISEHNRLYWYRQTLGQGPEFLTYFQNEAQLEKSRLLSDRFSAERPKGSFSTLEIQRTEQGDSAMYLCASSLGVEQFFGPGTRLTVL.

This clonotype has a count of ten or more. The chain combines TRBV12-3 or TRBV12-4 with TRBJ2-7; 12 nucleotides agree with TRBD2. The V segment lost 5 bases and the J segment 4 bases; nucleotides outside the gene matches: 3. The CDR3 covers 14 residues. The CDR3: CASSTSGGHYEQYF. CDR3 DNA: TGTGCCAGCAGTACTAGCGGGGGGCATTACGAGCAGTACTTC.

The chain uses TRBV5-6 and TRBJ2-6; TRBD1 matches at 7 bases. The V gene end was trimmed by 4 bases and the J gene end by 0 bases; junction bases not matched to a gene: 1. In germline, CDR1 is SGHDT, CDR2 YYEEEE. The CDR3 has 15 amino acids. CDR3 nucleotides: TGTGCCAGCAGCCCAGGGGGCTCTGGGGCCAACGTCCTGACTTTC. Protein sequence: CASSPGGSGANVLTF. Full variable domain (rest looked up from reference TRBV5-6 and TRBJ2-6): DAGVTQSPTHLIKTRGQQVTLRCSPKSGHDTVSWYQQALGQGPQFIFQYYEEEERQRGNFPDRFSGHQFPNYSSELNVNALLLGDSALYLCASSPGGSGANVLTFGAGSRLTVL.

With regard to this clonotype: A much larger clone lies a single base off, so this may be a read error. The conserved closing phenylalanine or tryptophan is absent in this CDR3, likely reflecting a read error. The chain combines TRBV7-9 with TRBJ1-2; D not resolved. The CDR3 is 14 residues long. Germline CDR1 reads SEHNR; CDR2 reads FQNEAQ (reference sequence). V lost 0 bases to trimming and J lost 6 bases, with 11 bases between them. In DNA form, the CDR3 reads TGTGCCAGCAGCTTAGCGAAGCCCAGCGATGGCTACACCTCC. This translates into CASSLAKPSDGYTS.

This clonotype was observed many times. The chain combines TRBV7-2 with TRBJ2-7, with a tentative D call TRBD2 (5 bases). The CDR3 is 14 residues long. V was clipped by 1 base and J by 0 bases, with 7 bases between them. Germline V gene data show CDR1 as SGHTA and CDR2 as FQGNSA. The CDR3 coding sequence is TGTGCCAGCAGCTTAGAAGGGAGCTCCTACGAGCAGTACTTC. Its translation: CASSLEGSSYEQYF.

This clonotype was counted many times. The chain uses TRBV5-4 and TRBJ1-2; D not certain. Germline lookup yields CDR1 SGHNT and CDR2 YYREEE (reference sequence). V lost 5 bases and J lost 0, with 14 bases in between. The CDR3 length is 15 residues. The CDR3 nucleotides read TGTGCCAGCAGTCGACAAGGCCCGACTAACTATGGCTACACCTTC. Translation gives CASSRQGPTNYGYTF.

This clonotype has a count of ten or more. The chain recombines TRBV5-1 with TRBJ2-5, with a possible D match to TRBD1 (6 bases). V lost 3 bases, J lost 3 bases, and 15 bases lay in between. This CDR3 contains 15 residues. The germline V gene encodes CDR1 SGHRS and CDR2 YFSETQ. DNA for the CDR3: TGCGCCAGCAGCTCAAGGACAGCTACCAAAGAGACCCAGTACTTC. Translated, it gives CASSSRTATKETQYF.

The sample holds many counts of this clonotype. This chain joins TRBV5-1 and TRBJ2-7, with TRBD1 identical over 9 bases. The CDR3 loop spans 13 amino acids. Trimming at V came to 5 bases and at J to 5 bases, leaving 5 bases not matched to a gene. The germline gives CDR1 SGHRS, CDR2 YFSETQ. CDR3 sequence (DNA): TGCGCCAGCAGTCTGGACAGGGGAAACGAGCAGTACTTC. The encoded protein is CASSLDRGNEQYF.

This clonotype is classed as medium-sized. The chain links TRBV7-9 to TRBJ1-5; D is unresolved. The CDR3 runs to 15 residues. Germline values: CDR1 SEHNR, CDR2 FQNEAQ (reference sequence). The ends were cut back, 4 bases at V and 0 bases at J, with 10 bases in the middle. The CDR3 sequence: CASSSMDGSNQPQHF. The CDR3 DNA reads TGTGCCAGCAGCTCGATGGACGGTAGCAATCAGCCCCAGCATTTT.

There are many counts of this clonotype. The V and J genes are TRBV7-9 and TRBJ2-7, with a tentative D call TRBD1 (6 bases). V dropped 6 bases and J dropped 7 bases, with 13 bases sitting between them. Germline CDR1 and CDR2: SEHNR and FQNEAQ (reference sequence). This CDR3 contains 12 residues. This chain's CDR3 is CASRETGYEQYF. The CDR3 DNA follows: TGTGCCAGCAGGGAGACAGGCTATGAGCAGTACTTC.

This clonotype has ten or more counts. The V call is TRBV7-6, the J call TRBJ2-7; D not resolved. Germline CDR1 and CDR2: SGHVS and FNYEAQ. Trimming took off 5 bases at V and 3 bases at J, with 8 bases between the two ends. The CDR3 totals 12 residues. The DNA for the CDR3 is TGTGCCAGCAGCGTCGACGGCTACGAGCAGTACTTC. It translates to CASSVDGYEQYF.

This clonotype was counted a few times. The chain carries TRBV5-1 and TRBJ2-1, with D possibly TRBD1 on 6 matching bases. Germline V lookup: CDR1 SGHRS, CDR2 YFSETQ. This CDR3 spans 17 amino acids. The V end was cut by 0 bases, the J end by 2 bases, with 15 bases between. CDR3 bases: TGCGCCAGCAGCTTGGCTAAACAGGGTAGCCCCTACAATGAGCAGTTCTTC. The encoded protein is CASSLAKQGSPYNEQFF.

This clonotype was seen a handful of times. The V and J genes are TRBV6-5 and TRBJ1-1; D call uncertain. The V gene's germline CDR1 is MNHEY and CDR2 SVGAGI. This CDR3 comprises 13 residues. The V gene lost 5 bases and the J gene lost 8 bases, with 15 bases spanning the gap. The CDR3: CASSLTALEEAFF. The CDR3 DNA reads as TGTGCCAGCAGTCTCACGGCCCTTGAGGAAGCTTTCTTT.

The chain combines TRBV18 with TRBJ1-1; D gene unclear. CDR3 length equals 15 residues. The germline V gene encodes CDR1 KGHSH and CDR2 LQKENI. Trimming took off 3 bases at V and 3 bases at J, with 14 bases between the two ends. The CDR3 nucleotides read TGTGCCAGCTCACCCAAAAGAGGGAGTCACACTGAAGCTTTCTTT. Translated: CASSPKRGSHTEAFF.

This clonotype showed up many times. The CDR3 nucleotides are TGTGCCAGCAGCCAAGAGGCCGTCCTTAACTATGGCTACACCTTC. It specifies CASSQEAVLNYGYTF. V usage is TRBV14 and J usage is TRBJ1-2; D is undetermined. Germline V lookup: CDR1 SGHDN, CDR2 FVKESK. The CDR3 sequence is 15 residues long. The germline V and J ends were trimmed by 0 bases and 1 base, with 9 bases remaining between them.

There are many counts of this clonotype. The chain couples TRBV6-1 to TRBJ2-7, with D possibly being TRBD1 or TRBD2 (5 bases each). CDR3 length: 12 amino acids. Germline-derived CDR1 and CDR2 are MNHNS and SASEGT. V was pared by 8 bases and J by 1 base, with 9 bases between. CDR3 residues: CASVGRSYEQYF. The CDR3 DNA reads TGTGCCAGCGTGGGACGGTCCTACGAGCAGTACTTC.

This clonotype was detected ten times or more. This chain links TRBV6-2 or TRBV6-3 with TRBJ1-6; unclear D gene. Looked up from germline, CDR1 is MNHEY and CDR2 is SVGEGT. The CDR3 has 14 amino acids. Trimming stripped 6 bases from V and 7 bases from J, with 13 bases between. CDR3 DNA: TGTGCCAGCAGCCCCATTCTACGAAATTCACCCCTCCACTTT. Encoded protein: CASSPILRNSPLHF.

The sample holds many counts of this clonotype. The chain couples TRBV14 to TRBJ2-1; no definite D call. Germline-derived CDR1 and CDR2 are SGHDN and FVKESK. V dropped 0 bases and J dropped 5 bases, with 26 bases sitting between them. The length of the CDR3 is 20 residues. The CDR3 is CASSQESTFVLGSGNNEQFF. In nucleotides, the CDR3 is TGTGCCAGCAGCCAAGAGAGTACCTTCGTCTTGGGGTCAGGAAACAATGAGCAGTTCTTC.

This clonotype appeared many times. This chain links TRBV20-1 with TRBJ1-1; possibly TRBD1 for D (6 bases). CDR1 and CDR2 from the germline V gene are DFQATT and SNEGSKA (reference sequence). The CDR3 is made up of 13 amino acids. The V and J ends lost 6 bases and 8 bases respectively, with 19 bases between them. The CDR3 region has the DNA TGCAGTGCGGCCGGGCGAAGGGGGAGAGAAGCTTTCTTT. This codes for CSAAGRRGREAFF.

In this sample, this clonotype is medium-sized. This chain uses TRBV12-3 or TRBV12-4 with TRBJ1-6; a possible D gene is TRBD1 (5 bases). The CDR3 has 14 amino acids. V lost 6 bases and J lost 6, with 12 bases in between. The CDR3 bases are TGTGCCAGCAGACCGGACAATTTTAATTCACCCCTCCACTTT. Translated: CASRPDNFNSPLHF.

This chain's CDR3 is CASSFDLNYGYTF. The CDR3 coding sequence is TGTGCCAGCAGCTTTGACCTCAACTATGGCTACACCTTC. The chain combines TRBV11-2 with TRBJ1-2; no reliable D call. Trimming removed 3 bases from V and 2 bases from J, with 7 bases in between. CDR3 length equals 13 residues. Germline lookup yields CDR1 SGHAT and CDR2 FQNNGV.

This clonotype is medium-sized within its sample. This chain uses TRBV5-1 with TRBJ1-1; D not certain. V was trimmed by 0 bases and J by 1 base, leaving 7 bases between them. The CDR3 has 14 residues. Germline V gene lookup returns CDR1 SGHRS and CDR2 YFSETQ. This CDR3 is CASSLGQWNTEAFF. CDR3 bases: TGCGCCAGCAGCTTGGGACAATGGAACACTGAAGCTTTCTTT.

This clonotype is labeled as medium-sized. The chain links TRBV30 to TRBJ2-6; D is perhaps TRBD1 or TRBD2 (6 bases each). Germline V gene data show CDR1 as GTSNPN and CDR2 as SVGIG (reference sequence). The ends were cut back, 1 base at V and 0 bases at J, with 13 bases in the middle. The CDR3 consists of 17 residues. For the CDR3, the DNA is TGTGCCTGGAGTGGTCCGGGGGCCCGCTCTGGGGCCAACGTCCTGACTTTC. As protein: CAWSGPGARSGANVLTF.

Ten or more counts support this clonotype. This rearrangement joins TRBV5-4 to TRBJ1-6; D call uncertain. The length of the CDR3 is 15 residues. Trimming cost V 2 bases and J 7 bases, with 13 bases left between them. Germline lookup yields CDR1 SGHNT and CDR2 YYREEE (reference sequence). CDR3 loop: CASSLRSIRNSPLHF. The CDR3 DNA is TGTGCCAGCAGCTTAAGATCTATAAGGAATTCACCCCTCCACTTT.

This clonotype was observed many times. The V and J genes are TRBV11-3 and TRBJ2-1, with D uncertain. Germline V CDR1 and CDR2: SGHNT, YENEEA. Trimming cost V 1 base and J 6 bases, with 10 bases left between them. The CDR3 is 14 residues long. The CDR3 is CASSLGGWGNEQFF. For the CDR3, the DNA is TGTGCCAGCAGCTTAGGGGGTTGGGGCAATGAGCAGTTCTTC. The whole variable domain, filled in from reference TRBV11-3 and TRBJ2-1, reads EAGVVQSPRYKIIEKKQPVAFWCNPISGHNTLYWYLQNLGQGPELLIRYENEEAVDDSQLPKDRFSAERLKGVDSTLKIQPAELGDSAVYLCASSLGGWGNEQFFGPGTRLTVL.